This T cell receptor (beta chain) was retrieved from a study of blood T cell repertoires in COVID-19. Trimming pared 6 bases from V and 5 bases from J, leaving 16 bases between. CDR1 is ENHRY, CDR2 SYGVKD, per germline. This CDR3 comprises 14 residues. As handled by the study authors: Reference gene primer amplification yielded estimated nucleated cell counts. The data were produced by immunoSEQ multiplex PCR, yet TCRdb's version contains in-frame clones alone and is incomplete. The V and J calls and clone size were taken over from that table, and D and trimming were inferred from the DNA. The sample contains hundreds of thousands of clones, under 90% of which appear only once.

The J gene is TRBJ1-1, the V gene TRBV10-3; D not certain. This TCR derives from a woman aged 50 to 60 who had recovered from COVID-19. Input material: peripheral blood. In DNA, the CDR3 is TGTGCCATCAGCCCCCGGGGTAGTGAGACTGAAGCTTTCTTT. Translated: CAISPRGSETEAFF.